What follows are 20 T cell receptor beta chains derived from one specimen sequenced in a study of tumor-infiltrating T cells and Merkel cell polyomavirus. About the research overall: The T cells studied were CD8+ and recognized the Merkel cell polyomavirus KLL epitope.

TCRdb keeps only in-frame clones here, not all; method: immunoSEQ multiplex PCR. The sample lists around 2,200 clones, roughly 98% occurring once. All patients' tumors stained robustly positive for Merkel cell polyomavirus Large T antigen by immunohistochemistry. Sequenced material: lymph node tissue. The receptors shown here come from a man aged 65-85 years with Merkel cell carcinoma.

The chain couples TRBV7-8 to TRBJ1-5; no definite D call. V lost 1 base, J lost 3 bases, and 7 bases lay in between. Germline-derived CDR1 and CDR2 are SGHVS and FQNEAQ. The CDR3 is made up of 14 amino acids. The CDR3 is CASSLDGVNQPQHF. The CDR3 DNA follows: TGTGCCAGCAGCTTAGACGGGGTCAATCAGCCCCAGCATTTT.

This clone was found once. The rearrangement uses TRBV4-3 and TRBJ1-2; D possibly corresponds to TRBD1 (5 bases). The CDR3 length is 15 residues. Trimming stripped 3 bases from V and 3 bases from J, with 14 bases between. Germline CDR1 LGHNA, CDR2 YSLEER. In DNA form, the CDR3 reads TGCGCCAGCAGCCACGATAGGGGCAACTACTATGGCTACACCTTC. It translates to CASSHDRGNYYGYTF.

This chain links TRBV5-1 with TRBJ1-1; 7 bases are a match to TRBD1. This CDR3 is 13 amino acids long. Germline values: CDR1 SGHRS, CDR2 YFSETQ. The trim removed 4 bases at V and 7 bases at J, leaving 7 bases unmatched. The CDR3 bases are TGCGCCAGCAGCCAAGAACAGGGGTTTGAAGCTTTCTTT. Encoded protein: CASSQEQGFEAFF.

This sequence joins TRBV2 and TRBJ1-3; TRBD1 is a possible D gene (5 bases). Germline CDR1 is SNHLY and CDR2 is FYNNEI. Trimming took 3 bases from V and 0 from J, leaving 9 bases between them. This CDR3 is built from 15 residues. CDR3 coding DNA: TGTGCCAGCAGTGATTGGACAACCTCTGGAAACACCATATATTTT. Amino acids: CASSDWTTSGNTIYF.

This clone was seen just once. The gene calls are TRBV27 and TRBJ2-1, with 7 nucleotides matching TRBD2. Germline V lookup: CDR1 MNHEY, CDR2 SMNVEV (reference sequence). V lost 1 base and J lost 10; bases outside the gene matches: 1. There are 12 residues in the CDR3. The CDR3 region is CASSLWGLEQFF. CDR3 DNA sequence: TGTGCCAGCAGTTTATGGGGACTAGAGCAGTTCTTC.

CDR3 protein: CASSIKGQGQHNYGYTF. The CDR3 DNA sequence: TGTGCCAGCAGTATCAAGGGACAGGGACAACATAACTATGGCTACACCTTC. The rearrangement joins TRBV27 to TRBJ1-2; 9 bases fit TRBD1. The CDR3 covers 17 residues. The J segment lost 1 base and the V segment lost 5 bases, leaving 11 bases of the junction unmatched. Looked up from germline, CDR1 is MNHEY and CDR2 is SMNVEV (reference sequence).

A word on this clone: The conserved phenylalanine or tryptophan normally closing the CDR3 is absent here, so this likely arose from a read error. This chain uses TRBV7-2 with TRBJ1-3, with D possibly TRBD1 on 5 matching bases. Trimming removed 3 bases from V and 1 base from J, with 13 bases in between. This CDR3 is built from 16 residues. The germline V gene encodes CDR1 SGHTA and CDR2 FQGNSA. CDR3 nucleotide sequence: TGTGCCAGCAGCTTCAATAAGGGGCGATCTGGAAACACCATATATCTT. The encoded protein is CASSFNKGRSGNTIYL.

The chain is built from TRBV21-1 and TRBJ2-3; the table calls TRBD2, which could not be checked here. TRBV21-1 is classified as a pseudogene. The CDR3 sequence is 17 residues long. The CDR3 sequence is CASSKVPSGGSTDTQYF. For the CDR3, the DNA is TGTGCCAGCAGCAAAGTTCCTAGCGGGGGTTCTACAGATACGCAGTATTTT.

This clone came up once. V and J are TRBV2 and TRBJ1-2; 7 bases fit TRBD1. This CDR3 comprises 14 residues. J was trimmed by 7 bases and V by 2 bases; bases with no gene match: 7. Germline V gene lookup returns CDR1 SNHLY and CDR2 FYNNEI. The CDR3 nucleotides read TGTGCCAGCAGTGAAAGCGGGAGGGGGCTTGGCTACACCTTC. Translated: CASSESGRGLGYTF.

The chain is built from TRBV11-2 and TRBJ1-1; maybe TRBD1 (5 bases). Germline V CDR1 and CDR2: SGHAT, FQNNGV. This CDR3 has 16 residues. Trimming cost V 2 bases and J 2 bases, with 15 bases left between them. CDR3 region: CASSLLGGGVNTEAFF. CDR3 nucleotide sequence: TGTGCCAGCAGCTTATTGGGGGGAGGGGTTAACACTGAAGCTTTCTTT.

The chain couples TRBV30 to TRBJ2-5; D not certain. The CDR3 has 11 residues. Trimming left V 0 bases short and J 4 bases short, with 3 bases between. Germline V gene sequence: CDR1 GTSNPN, CDR2 SVGIG (reference sequence). CDR3 in amino acids: CAWSVGETQYF. The CDR3 DNA sequence: TGTGCCTGGAGTGTCGGAGAGACCCAGTACTTC.

This sequence joins TRBV18 and TRBJ1-1; 7 bases map to TRBD1. This CDR3 comprises 13 residues. The V gene's germline CDR1 is KGHSH and CDR2 LQKENI. V lost 4 bases to trimming and J lost 5 bases; unmatched junction nucleotides: 4. The CDR3 DNA reads as TGTGCCAGCTCACGACTACAGGGGACTGAAGCTTTCTTT. Translating it yields CASSRLQGTEAFF.

V is TRBV6-5 and J is TRBJ1-2; tentatively, D is TRBD1 (6 bases). There are 15 residues in the CDR3. V shed 6 bases and J shed 2 bases, with 16 bases lying between them. Germline CDR1 MNHEY, CDR2 SVGAGI. CDR3 coding DNA: TGTGCCAGCAGGCCTACAGGGAAATTAAACTATGGCTACACCTTC. It is translated as CASRPTGKLNYGYTF.

The chain employs TRBV5-4 and TRBJ2-3; TRBD1 might be the D (5 bases). The CDR3 runs to 13 residues. The germline gives CDR1 SGHNT, CDR2 YYREEE (reference sequence). The V gene lost 3 bases and the J gene lost 2 bases, with 7 bases spanning the gap. CDR3 DNA sequence: TGTGCCAGCAGCTGCAGGGACACAGATACGCAGTATTTT. Translating it yields CASSCRDTDTQYF. The full variable domain, completed using reference TRBV5-4 and TRBJ2-3, is ETGVTQSPTHLIKTRGQQVTLRCSSQSGHNTVSWYQQALGQGPQFIFQYYREEENGRGNFPPRFSGLQFPNYSSELNVNALELDDSALYLCASSCRDTDTQYFGPGTRLTVL.

This chain connects TRBV18 to TRBJ1-2; 10 bases match TRBD1. V trimming: 3 bases; J trimming: 8 bases; junction bases outside the gene matches: 9. The germline V gene encodes CDR1 KGHSH and CDR2 LQKENI. The CDR3 is 15 residues long. In nucleotides, the CDR3 is TGTGCCAGCTCACCCTCAGACAGGGGGCGCGGAGGCTACACCTTC. Protein: CASSPSDRGRGGYTF.

This clone appeared once. The chain is built from TRBV9 and TRBJ2-1; D gene ambiguous. The V and J ends lost 1 base and 3 bases respectively, with 5 bases between them. CDR1 and CDR2 from the germline V gene are SGDLS and YYNGEE. This CDR3 comprises 13 residues. This chain's CDR3 is CASSVTYYNEQFF. DNA of the CDR3: TGTGCCAGCAGCGTAACCTACTACAATGAGCAGTTCTTC.

The chain recombines TRBV25-1 with TRBJ1-4, with D possibly TRBD1 on 5 matching bases. V gave up 10 bases and J gave up 7 bases, with 13 bases separating them. This CDR3 spans 12 amino acids. Germline V lookup: CDR1 MGHDK, CDR2 SYGVNS. The DNA for the CDR3 is TGTGCCACCCAGGGTATCGGTGAAAAACTGTTTTTT. Its protein is CATQGIGEKLFF.

This clone was detected only once. The chain employs TRBV6-1 and TRBJ1-2; no reliable D call. V was shortened by 3 bases and J by 5 bases, with 13 bases between the two germline ends. CDR1 and CDR2 (germline): MNHNS, SASEGT. This CDR3 region has 14 residues. The CDR3, as DNA: TGTGCCAGCAGTGATATTGGGCAGATTTATGGCTACACCTTC. Its translation is CASSDIGQIYGYTF.

The gene calls are TRBV11-3 and TRBJ2-3; no definite D call. The germline CDR1 and CDR2 sequences are SGHNT and YENEEA. The CDR3 runs 13 residues. V shed 4 bases and J shed 6 bases, with 11 bases lying between them. CDR3 nucleotide sequence: TGTGCCAGCAGCTCCTACAGATCGGATACGCAGTATTTT. Its translation is CASSSYRSDTQYF.

The chain carries TRBV19 and TRBJ1-6; no clear D gene. The ends were cut back, 3 bases at V and 10 bases at J, with 13 bases in the middle. The germline V gene encodes CDR1 LNHDA and CDR2 SQIVND (reference sequence). The CDR3 runs 14 residues. CDR3: CASSIVEHGSPLHF. Here the CDR3 DNA reads TGTGCCAGTAGTATCGTCGAACACGGGTCACCCCTCCACTTT.